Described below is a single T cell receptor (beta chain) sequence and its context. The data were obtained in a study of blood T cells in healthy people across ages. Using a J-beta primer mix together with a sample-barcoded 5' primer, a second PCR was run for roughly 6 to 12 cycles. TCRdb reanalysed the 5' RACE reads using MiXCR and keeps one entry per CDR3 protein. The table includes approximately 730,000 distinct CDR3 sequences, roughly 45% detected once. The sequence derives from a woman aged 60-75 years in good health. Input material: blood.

CDR3 bases: TGTGCCAGCAAACTAGCGGGGGGGCTACCCGATACGCAGTATTTT. It yields the protein CASKLAGGLPDTQYF. This rearrangement joins TRBV6-1 to TRBJ2-3, with 13 bases lining up with TRBD2. The CDR3 has 15 residues. CDR1 and CDR2 (germline): MNHNS, SASEGT. V was pared by 7 bases and J by 6 bases, with 7 bases of the junction left unmatched.